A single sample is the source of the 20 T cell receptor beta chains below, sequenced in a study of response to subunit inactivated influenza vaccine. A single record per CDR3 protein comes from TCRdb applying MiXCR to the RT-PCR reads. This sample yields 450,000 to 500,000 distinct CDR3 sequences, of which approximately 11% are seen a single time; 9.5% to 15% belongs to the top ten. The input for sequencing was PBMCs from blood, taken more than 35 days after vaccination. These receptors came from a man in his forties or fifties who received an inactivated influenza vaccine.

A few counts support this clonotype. The CDR3 DNA reads as TGTGCCAAGCGGACGGTTGGGGGACAGGGTATTCTATACGAGCAGTACTTC. It encodes CAKRTVGGQGILYEQYF. This chain links TRBV2 with TRBJ2-7, with TRBD1 matching 9 bases. V gave up 10 bases and J gave up 4 bases; unmatched junction bases: 20. The germline gives CDR1 SNHLY, CDR2 FYNNEI. CDR3 length equals 17 residues.

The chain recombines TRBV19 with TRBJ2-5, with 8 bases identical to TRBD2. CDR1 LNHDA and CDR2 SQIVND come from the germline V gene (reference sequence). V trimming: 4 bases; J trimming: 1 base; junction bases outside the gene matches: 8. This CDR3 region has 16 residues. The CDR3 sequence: CASSRALSGAQETQYF. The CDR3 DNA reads TGTGCCAGTAGTAGGGCCCTTAGCGGGGCCCAAGAGACCCAGTACTTC. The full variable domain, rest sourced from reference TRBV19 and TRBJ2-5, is DGGITQSPKYLFRKEGQNVTLSCEQNLNHDAMYWYRQDPGQGLRLIYYSQIVNDFQKGDIAEGYSVSREKKESFPLTVTSAQKNPTAFYLCASSRALSGAQETQYFGPGTRLLVL.

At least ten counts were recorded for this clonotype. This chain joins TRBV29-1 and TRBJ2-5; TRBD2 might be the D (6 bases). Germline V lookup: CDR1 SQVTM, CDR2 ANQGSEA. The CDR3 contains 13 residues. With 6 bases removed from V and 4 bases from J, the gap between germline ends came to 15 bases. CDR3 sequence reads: CSVAWRDRETQYF. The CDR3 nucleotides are TGCAGCGTGGCCTGGCGGGACCGAGAGACCCAGTACTTC. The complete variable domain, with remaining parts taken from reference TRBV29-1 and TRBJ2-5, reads SAVISQKPSRDICQRGTSLTIQCQVDSQVTMMFWYRQQPGQSLTLIATANQGSEATYESGFVIDKFPISRPNLTFSTLTVSNMSPEDSSIYLCSVAWRDRETQYFGPGTRLLVL.

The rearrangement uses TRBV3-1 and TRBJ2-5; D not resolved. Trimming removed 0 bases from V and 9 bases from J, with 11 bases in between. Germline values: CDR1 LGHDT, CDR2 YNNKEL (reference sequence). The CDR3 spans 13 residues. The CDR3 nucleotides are TGTGCCAGCAGCCAAGATTTAGGACGGGCCCAGTACTTC. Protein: CASSQDLGRAQYF.

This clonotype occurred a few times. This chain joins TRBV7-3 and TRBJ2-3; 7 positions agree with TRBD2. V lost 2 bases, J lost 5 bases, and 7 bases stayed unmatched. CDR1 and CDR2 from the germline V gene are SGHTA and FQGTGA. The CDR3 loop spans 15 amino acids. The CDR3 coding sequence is TGTGCCAGCAGCTTATGGGGGGGGGACGGAGATACGCAGTATTTT. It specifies CASSLWGGDGDTQYF.

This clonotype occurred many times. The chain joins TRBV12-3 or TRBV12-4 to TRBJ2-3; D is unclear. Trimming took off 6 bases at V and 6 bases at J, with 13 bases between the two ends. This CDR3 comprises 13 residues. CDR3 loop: CASSKPPFDTQYF. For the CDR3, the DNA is TGTGCCAGCAGCAAGCCCCCATTTGATACGCAGTATTTT.

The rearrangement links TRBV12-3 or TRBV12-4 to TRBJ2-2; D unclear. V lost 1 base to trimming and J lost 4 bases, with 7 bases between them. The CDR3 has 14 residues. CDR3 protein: CASSLGSTTGELFF. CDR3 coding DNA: TGTGCCAGCAGTTTAGGGTCAACCACCGGGGAGCTGTTTTTT.

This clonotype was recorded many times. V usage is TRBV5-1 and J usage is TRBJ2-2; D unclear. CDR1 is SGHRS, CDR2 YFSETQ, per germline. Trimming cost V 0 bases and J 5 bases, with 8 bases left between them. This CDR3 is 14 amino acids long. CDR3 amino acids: CASSLGRRTGELFF. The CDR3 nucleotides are TGCGCCAGCAGCTTGGGACGGAGAACCGGGGAGCTGTTTTTT.

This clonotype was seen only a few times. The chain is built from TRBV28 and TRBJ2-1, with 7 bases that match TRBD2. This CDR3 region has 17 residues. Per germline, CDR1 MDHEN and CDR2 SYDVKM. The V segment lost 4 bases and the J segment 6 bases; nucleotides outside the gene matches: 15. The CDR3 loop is CASSSRDYGQSGNEQFF. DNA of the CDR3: TGTGCCAGCAGTTCTCGGGACTACGGTCAGTCGGGCAATGAGCAGTTCTTC.

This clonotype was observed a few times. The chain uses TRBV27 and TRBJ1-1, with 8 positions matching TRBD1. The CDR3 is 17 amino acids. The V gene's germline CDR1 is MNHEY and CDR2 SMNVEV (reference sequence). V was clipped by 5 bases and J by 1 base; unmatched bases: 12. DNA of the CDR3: TGTGCCAGCAGTCCCCGGGACAGGAGACCGGCGAACACTGAAGCTTTCTTT. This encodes CASSPRDRRPANTEAFF.

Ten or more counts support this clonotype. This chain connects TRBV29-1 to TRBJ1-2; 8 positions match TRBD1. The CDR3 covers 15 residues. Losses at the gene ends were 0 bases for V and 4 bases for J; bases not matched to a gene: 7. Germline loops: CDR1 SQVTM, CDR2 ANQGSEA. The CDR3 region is CSVEDLTQGGYGYTF. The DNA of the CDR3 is TGCAGCGTTGAAGATCTCACACAGGGGGGCTATGGCTACACCTTC.

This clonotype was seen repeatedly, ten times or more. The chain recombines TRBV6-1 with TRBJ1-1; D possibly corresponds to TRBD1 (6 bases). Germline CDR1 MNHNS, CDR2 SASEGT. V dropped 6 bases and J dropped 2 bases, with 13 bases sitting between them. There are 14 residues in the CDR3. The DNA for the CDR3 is TGTGCCAGCAGACCTCCGGGACACAACACTGAAGCTTTCTTT. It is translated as CASRPPGHNTEAFF.

The CDR3 DNA reads TGTGCCAGCAGCTTAGTCCGGACTAGCGGGGGGCCTCCCAATGAGCAGTTCTTC. Amino acid sequence: CASSLVRTSGGPPNEQFF. The chain links TRBV11-2 to TRBJ2-1; 14 bases match TRBD2. J gave up 6 bases and V 1 base, and 8 bases lay outside the gene matches. The CDR3 sequence is 18 residues long. Germline V gene sequence: CDR1 SGHAT, CDR2 FQNNGV.

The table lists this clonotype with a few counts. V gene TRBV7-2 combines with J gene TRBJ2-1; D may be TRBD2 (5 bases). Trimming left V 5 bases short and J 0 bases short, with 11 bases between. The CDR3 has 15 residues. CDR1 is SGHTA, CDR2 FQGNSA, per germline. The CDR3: CASSRGLLSYNEQFF. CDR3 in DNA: TGTGCCAGCAGCCGCGGACTGCTCTCCTACAATGAGCAGTTCTTC.

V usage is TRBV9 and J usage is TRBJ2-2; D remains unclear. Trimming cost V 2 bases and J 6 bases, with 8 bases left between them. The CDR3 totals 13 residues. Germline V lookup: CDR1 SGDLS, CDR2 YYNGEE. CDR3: CASSVQVSGELFF. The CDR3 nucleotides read TGTGCCAGCAGCGTCCAGGTCTCCGGGGAGCTGTTTTTT. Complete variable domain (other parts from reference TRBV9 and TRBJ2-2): DSGVTQTPKHLITATGQRVTLRCSPRSGDLSVYWYQQSLDQGLQFLIQYYNGEERAKGNILERFSAQQFPDLHSELNLSSLELGDSALYFCASSVQVSGELFFGEGSRLTVL.

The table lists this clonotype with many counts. The chain's CDR3 is CASSYGGANEKLFF. CDR3 in DNA: TGTGCCAGCAGTTACGGGGGGGCTAATGAAAAACTGTTTTTT. The J gene is TRBJ1-4, the V gene TRBV6-5; D is perhaps TRBD1 (5 bases). The V and J ends lost 2 bases and 3 bases respectively, with 7 bases between them. This CDR3 is built from 14 residues. Germline V gives CDR1 MNHEY, CDR2 SVGAGI.

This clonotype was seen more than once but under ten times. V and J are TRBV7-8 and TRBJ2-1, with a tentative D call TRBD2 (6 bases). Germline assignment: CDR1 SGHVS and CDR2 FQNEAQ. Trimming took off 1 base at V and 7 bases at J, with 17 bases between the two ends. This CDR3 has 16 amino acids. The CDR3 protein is CASSLGGRQGRNEQFF. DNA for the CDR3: TGTGCCAGCAGCTTAGGTGGGCGGCAAGGGAGGAATGAGCAGTTCTTC.

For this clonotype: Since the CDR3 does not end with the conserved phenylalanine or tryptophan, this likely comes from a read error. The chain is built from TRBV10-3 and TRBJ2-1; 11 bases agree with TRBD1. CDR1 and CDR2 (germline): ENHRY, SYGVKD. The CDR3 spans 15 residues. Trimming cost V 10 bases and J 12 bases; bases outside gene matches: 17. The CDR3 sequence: CATWLGQGGSMGQFL. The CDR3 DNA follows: TGTGCCACCTGGCTGGGACAGGGGGGATCGATGGGGCAGTTCCTC.

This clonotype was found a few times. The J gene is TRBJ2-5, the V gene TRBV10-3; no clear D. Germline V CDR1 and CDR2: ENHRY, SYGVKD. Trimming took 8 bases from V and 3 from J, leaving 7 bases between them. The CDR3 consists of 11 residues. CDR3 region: CAIGSKETQYF. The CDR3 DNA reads TGTGCCATCGGGTCAAAAGAGACCCAGTACTTC.

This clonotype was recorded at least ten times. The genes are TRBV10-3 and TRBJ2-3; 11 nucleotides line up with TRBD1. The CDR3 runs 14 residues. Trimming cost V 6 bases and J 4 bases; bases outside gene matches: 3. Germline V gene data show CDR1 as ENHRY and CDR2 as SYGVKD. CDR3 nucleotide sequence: TGTGCCATCAGACCGGGACAGGGGGCAGATACGCAGTATTTT. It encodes CAIRPGQGADTQYF.